The clone carrying this T cell receptor (beta chain) was seen only a few times. What it recognizes is unknown. One entry per CDR3 protein results from TCRdb running MiXCR on the reads. This table has 160,000 or so distinct CDR3 sequences, roughly 22% appearing once. These data originate in a study of T cell repertoires in cytomegalovirus infection. In the study overall: CMV infection and matching HLA type were both indicated by public TCR beta signatures.

CDR1 is SGHAT, CDR2 FQNNGV, per germline. The length of the CDR3 is 16 residues. With 0 bases removed from V and 2 bases from J, the gap between germline ends came to 10 bases. This material consisted of CD8+ T cells from cultured PBMCs, taken from culture after CMV antigen stimulation. This chain joins TRBV11-2 and TRBJ2-2; D gene unclear. The sequence was obtained from a human donor in good health (CMV status not recorded). Some clones in this sample may be carry-over from other donors' samples. The CDR3 protein is CASSLENGRNTGELFF. The CDR3 DNA sequence: TGTGCCAGCAGCTTAGAGAATGGCAGAAACACCGGGGAGCTGTTTTTT.